The present T cell receptor (beta chain) was sequenced within a study of HIV-infected patients and healthy controls. General observations from the study: Eight alpha and eight beta V genes differed significantly in mean usage between HIV-infected patients and controls. MAIT alpha-chain CDR3s were frequent in healthy controls, depleted in HIV+.

Reverse transcription used around 500 ng RNA and constant-region primers for alpha and beta. Alpha and beta chain libraries were made separately by chain-specific third strand synthesis with multiplexing indices. Each cDNA molecule was barcoded, and a single primer pair amplified each chain. Each CDR3 protein gets one entry after TCRdb re-called the 5' RACE reads with MiXCR. The table has under 10,000 distinct CDR3 sequences, 5.8% seen once. The repertoire came from unfractionated whole blood and reflected all unsorted peripheral T cells. Control samples came from roughly ten uninfected healthy donors, a few of them resampled after roughly 13 weeks. In its sample, this clonotype is medium-sized. The antigen is undetermined. The CDR3 spans 14 residues. The V and J ends lost 3 bases and 5 bases respectively, with 11 bases between them.

The sample comprised blood. The chain links TRBV12-3 or TRBV12-4 to TRBJ1-5; D remains unclear. This sequence originates from an adult in good health. The CDR3 DNA sequence: TGTGCCAGCAGTTTTTCGGTCAGCTATCAGCCCCAGCATTTT. Its protein is CASSFSVSYQPQHF.